This T cell receptor (beta chain) was recorded in a study of T-cell memory formation after mild COVID-19. MiXCR, run by TCRdb on the 5' RACE reads, gives a single entry per CDR3 protein. Among more than 35,000 distinct CDR3 sequences listed, over 5% were seen once. Study findings and constraints: The study found balanced CD4/CD8 in clones contracting day 15 to 85 and a CD4+ lean in later expanders.

The sample holds a few counts of this clonotype. Its specificity is unknown. The germline V gene has CDR1 SGHVS and CDR2 FQNEAQ. Trimming at V came to 4 bases and at J to 4 bases, leaving 13 bases not matched to a gene. The CDR3 spans 20 residues. This chain uses TRBV7-8 with TRBJ2-1, with 16 bases that match TRBD2. The sample was PBMCs or a T cell subset sorted from them (not recorded which). The TCR originated in an adult who had mild COVID-19 (a few samples of this study predate the infection). Cell type and time point are not known. This chain's CDR3 is CASSSSTGLAGGRVYNEQFF. CDR3 sequence (DNA): TGTGCCAGCAGCTCGAGTACGGGACTAGCGGGGGGGCGAGTATACAATGAGCAGTTCTTC. The variable domain in full, completed from reference TRBV7-8 and TRBJ2-1, reads GAGVSQSPRYKVAKRGQDVALRCDPISGHVSLFWYQQALGQGPEFLTYFQNEAQLDKSGLPSDRFFAERPEGSVSTLKIQRTQQEDSAVYLCASSSSTGLAGGRVYNEQFFGPGTRLTVL.